A single T cell receptor (beta chain) is shown here with its context. Antigen: not known. In making TCR beta libraries, quantitative 5'-RACE with molecular barcodes was used. MiXCR, run by TCRdb on the 5' RACE reads, gives a single entry per CDR3 protein. Of 290,000 or so distinct CDR3 sequences in the sample, less than 25% are singletons; the top ten hold roughly 3.4%. The data were obtained in a study of CD8 T cells in ankylosing spondylitis. Study outcomes and limitations: Within peripheral blood, clones linked to disease were CD8+ and relatively rare. In ankylosing spondylitis blood, a motif of about 8 highly homologous TCR beta variants appeared characteristic.

This receptor was obtained from a female donor with ankylosing spondylitis or in good health (not recorded which). The sample comprised blood, either unsorted or a sorted T cell fraction (not recorded which).

Written as DNA, the CDR3 is TGTGCCAGCAGCCAAGGCCGGGGCATTCAGTACTTC. This gives the protein CASSQGRGIQYF. V usage is TRBV14 and J usage is TRBJ2-4; the D gene is possibly TRBD2 (5 bases). Germline CDR1 and CDR2: SGHDN and FVKESK. The CDR3 has 12 amino acids. Trimming shortened V by 1 base and J by 9 bases, and 7 bases separated the two germline ends.